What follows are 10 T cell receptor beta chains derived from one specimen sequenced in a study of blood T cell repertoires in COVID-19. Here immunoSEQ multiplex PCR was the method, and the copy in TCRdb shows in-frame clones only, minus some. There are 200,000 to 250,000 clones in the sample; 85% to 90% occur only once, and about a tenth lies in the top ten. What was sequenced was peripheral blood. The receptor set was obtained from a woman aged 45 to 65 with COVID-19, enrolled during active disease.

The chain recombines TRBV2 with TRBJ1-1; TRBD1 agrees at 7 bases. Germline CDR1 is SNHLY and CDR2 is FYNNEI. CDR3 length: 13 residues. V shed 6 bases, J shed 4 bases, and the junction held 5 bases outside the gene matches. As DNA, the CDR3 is TGTGCCAGCAGAGAGACAGGGACCACTGAAGCTTTCTTT. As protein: CASRETGTTEAFF.

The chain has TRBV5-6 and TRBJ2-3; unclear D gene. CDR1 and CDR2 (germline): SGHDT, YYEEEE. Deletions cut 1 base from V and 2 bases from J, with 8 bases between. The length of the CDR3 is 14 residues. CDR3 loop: CASSLKLATDTQYF. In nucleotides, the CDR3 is TGTGCCAGCAGCTTGAAGCTTGCCACAGATACGCAGTATTTT.

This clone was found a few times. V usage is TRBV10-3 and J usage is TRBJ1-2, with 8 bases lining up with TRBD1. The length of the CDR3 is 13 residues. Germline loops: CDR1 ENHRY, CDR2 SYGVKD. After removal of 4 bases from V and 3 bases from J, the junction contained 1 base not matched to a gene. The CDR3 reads CAISVTGDYGYTF. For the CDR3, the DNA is TGTGCCATCAGTGTGACAGGGGACTATGGCTACACCTTC.

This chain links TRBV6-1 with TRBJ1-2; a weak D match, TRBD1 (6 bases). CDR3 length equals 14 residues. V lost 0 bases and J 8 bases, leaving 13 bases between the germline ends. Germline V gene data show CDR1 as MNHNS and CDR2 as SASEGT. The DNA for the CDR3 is TGTGCCAGCAGTGAAGCTGGGGGCCCCTGGGGCTACACCTTC. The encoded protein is CASSEAGGPWGYTF.

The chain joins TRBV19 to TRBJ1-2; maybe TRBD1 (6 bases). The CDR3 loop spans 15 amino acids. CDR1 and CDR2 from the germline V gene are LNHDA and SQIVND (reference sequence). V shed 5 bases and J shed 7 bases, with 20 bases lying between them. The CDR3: CASSLNRDLWAGYTF. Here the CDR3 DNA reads TGTGCCAGTAGTCTTAACAGGGACCTCTGGGCTGGCTACACCTTC.

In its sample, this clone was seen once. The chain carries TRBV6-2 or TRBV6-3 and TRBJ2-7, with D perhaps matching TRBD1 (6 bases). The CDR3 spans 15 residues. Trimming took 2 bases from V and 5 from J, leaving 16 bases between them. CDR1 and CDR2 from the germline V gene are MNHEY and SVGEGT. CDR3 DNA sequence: TGTGCCAGCAGTTACGGATACAGGGTCGAAAACGAGCAGTACGTC. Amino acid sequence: CASSYGYRVENEQYV.

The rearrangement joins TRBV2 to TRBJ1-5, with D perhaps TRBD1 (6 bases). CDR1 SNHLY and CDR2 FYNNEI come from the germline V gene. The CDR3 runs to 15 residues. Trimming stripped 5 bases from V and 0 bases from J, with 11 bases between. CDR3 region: CASSSGTPSNQPQHF. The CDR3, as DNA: TGTGCCAGCAGTTCCGGGACACCTAGCAATCAGCCCCAGCATTTT. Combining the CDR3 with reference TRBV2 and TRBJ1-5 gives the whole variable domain EPEVTQTPSHQVTQMGQEVILRCVPISNHLYFYWYRQILGQKVEFLVSFYNNEISEKSEIFDDQFSVERPDGSNFTLKIRSTKLEDSAMYFCASSSGTPSNQPQHFGDGTRLSIL.

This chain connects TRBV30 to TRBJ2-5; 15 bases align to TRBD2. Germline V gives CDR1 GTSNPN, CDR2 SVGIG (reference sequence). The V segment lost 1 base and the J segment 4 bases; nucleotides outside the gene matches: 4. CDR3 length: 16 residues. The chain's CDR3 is CAWSEWTSGGGETQYF. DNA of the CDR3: TGTGCCTGGAGTGAGTGGACTAGCGGGGGGGGAGAGACCCAGTACTTC.

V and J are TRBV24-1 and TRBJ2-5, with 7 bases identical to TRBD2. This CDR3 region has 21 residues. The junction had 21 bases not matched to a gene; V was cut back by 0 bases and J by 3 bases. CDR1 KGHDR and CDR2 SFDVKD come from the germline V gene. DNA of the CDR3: TGTGCCACCAGTGATTTGTTCGACGGTCCGTTGGAGGCGGGGGTTGAAGAGACCCAGTACTTC. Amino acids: CATSDLFDGPLEAGVEETQYF.

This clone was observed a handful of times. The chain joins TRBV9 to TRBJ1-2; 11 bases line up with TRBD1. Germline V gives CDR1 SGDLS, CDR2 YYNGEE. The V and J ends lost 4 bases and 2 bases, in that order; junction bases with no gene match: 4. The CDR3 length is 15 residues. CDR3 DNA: TGTGCCAGCAGCCTACGGACAGGGGGCAACTATGGCTACACCTTC. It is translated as CASSLRTGGNYGYTF.